This TCR beta chain was captured by sequencing in a study of patients and donors after allogeneic stem cell transplantation. The J segment lost 4 bases and the V segment lost 8 bases, leaving 6 bases of the junction unmatched. Germline values: CDR1 SEHNR, CDR2 FQNEAQ (reference sequence). This CDR3 has 13 residues. A single record per CDR3 protein comes from TCRdb applying MiXCR to the RT-PCR reads. The sample lists roughly 880,000 distinct CDR3 sequences, 15% to 20% occurring once. This rearrangement joins TRBV7-9 to TRBJ2-7, with 9 bases aligning to TRBD1. This sequence was found in a human donor who was either an allogeneic HSCT recipient or a stem cell or donor lymphocyte infusion donor (not recorded which). It is not recorded whose cells these are; they may come from a transplant donor. Sequencing used blood, either unsorted or a sorted T cell fraction (not recorded which). CDR3 DNA: TGTGCCAGCGGCGGGGACAGGGAATACGAGCAGTACTTC. Amino acids: CASGGDREYEQYF.